This TCR beta chain is drawn from a study of CD8+ T cells in alopecia areata. About the research overall: Administration of oral tofacitinib to treated patients was at 5 to 10 mg twice daily.

Treatment meaning: oral pan-JAK inhibitor, 5-10 mg twice daily. The researchers isolated CD4+ and CD8+ T cells from PBMCs by sorting. Study-wide findings and caveats: Scalp clonality and expanded CD8+ clones among the top 100 were significantly decreased by tofacitinib. In lesional scalp, particularly from alopecia totalis/universalis, clonality was higher than in normal scalp.

Extraction and reverse transcription of RNA yielded cDNA as the sequencing template. Generated by immunoSEQ multiplex PCR, the TCRdb table keeps only in-frame clones and is missing some. The sample lists approximately 150,000 clones; approximately 90% were seen once. The CDR3 is 13 residues long. Germline CDR1 SGHRS, CDR2 YFSETQ. Trimming removed 4 bases from V and 2 bases from J; junction bases left unmatched: 2. Turning to this clone: Its antigen is unknown.

Sequenced material: CD8+ T cells sorted from blood, taken at week 4, from a patient treated with tofacitinib. The V call is TRBV5-1, the J call TRBJ2-7; 8 bases line up with TRBD2. The TCR sequence derives from a human donor with alopecia areata. Written as DNA, the CDR3 is TGCGCCAGCAGCCCGGGACTAGCCTACGAGCAGTACTTC. It codes for CASSPGLAYEQYF.